The sequence of this T cell receptor (beta chain) was determined in a study of human T cells and chemical hapten exposure. Turning to the study itself: The variation in per-sample TCR yields arose mainly from small differences in pooled library volumes.

V shed 8 bases and J shed 0 bases, with 10 bases lying between them. The CDR3 is 14 amino acids. This clonotype showed up just a few times. Antigen specificity is unknown. TCRdb itself ran the RACE reads through MiXCR, one entry per CDR3 protein. The data contain 380,000 or so distinct CDR3 sequences, around 5.5% of them singletons. Time point given: pre-sensitization, week 0. Treatment meaning: therapeutic diphenylcyclopropenone sensitization with weekly scalp DPC. Broader study findings: DPC sensitization did not alter TCRs above 1 in 1000 frequency.

The chain uses TRBV12-3 or TRBV12-4 and TRBJ1-4, with unresolved D. The sample here was whole blood, taken in connection with sensitization to the hapten diphenylcyclopropenone (DPC). This clonotype was sampled from a young woman with alopecia areata. Some clones in this sample may be carry-over from other donors' samples. The CDR3 protein is CASGSGSTNEKLFF. Written as DNA, the CDR3 is TGTGCCAGCGGTTCCGGCTCAACTAATGAAAAACTGTTTTTT.